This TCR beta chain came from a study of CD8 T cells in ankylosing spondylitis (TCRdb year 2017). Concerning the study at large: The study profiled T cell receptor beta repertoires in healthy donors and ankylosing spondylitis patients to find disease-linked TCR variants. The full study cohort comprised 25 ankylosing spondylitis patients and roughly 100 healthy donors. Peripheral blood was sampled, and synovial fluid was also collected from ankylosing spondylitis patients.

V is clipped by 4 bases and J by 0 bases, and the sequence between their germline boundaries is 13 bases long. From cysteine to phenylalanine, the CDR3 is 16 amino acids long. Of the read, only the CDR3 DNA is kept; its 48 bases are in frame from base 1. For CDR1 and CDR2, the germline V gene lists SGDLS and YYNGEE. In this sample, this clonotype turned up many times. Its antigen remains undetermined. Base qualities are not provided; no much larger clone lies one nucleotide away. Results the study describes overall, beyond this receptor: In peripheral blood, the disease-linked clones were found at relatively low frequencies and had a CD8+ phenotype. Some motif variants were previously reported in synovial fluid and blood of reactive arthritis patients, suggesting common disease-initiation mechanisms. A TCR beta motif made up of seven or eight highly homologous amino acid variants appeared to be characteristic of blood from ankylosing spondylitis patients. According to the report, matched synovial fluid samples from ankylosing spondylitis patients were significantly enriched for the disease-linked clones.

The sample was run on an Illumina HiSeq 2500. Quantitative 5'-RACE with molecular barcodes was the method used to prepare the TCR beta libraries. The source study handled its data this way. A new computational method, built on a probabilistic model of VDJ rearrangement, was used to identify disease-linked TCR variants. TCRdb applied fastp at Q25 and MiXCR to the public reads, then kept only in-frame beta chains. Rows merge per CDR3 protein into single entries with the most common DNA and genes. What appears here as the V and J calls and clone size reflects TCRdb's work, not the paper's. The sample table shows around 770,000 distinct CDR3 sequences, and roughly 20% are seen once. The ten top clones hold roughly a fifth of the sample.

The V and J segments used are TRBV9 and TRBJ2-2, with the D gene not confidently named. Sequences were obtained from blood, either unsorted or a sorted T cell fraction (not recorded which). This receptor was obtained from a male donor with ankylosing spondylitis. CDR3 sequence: CASSPLGLSNTGELFF. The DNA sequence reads TGTGCCAGCAGCCCTCTCGGGCTTTCGAACACCGGGGAGCTGTTTTTT.